The source of this TCR beta chain is a study of blood T cell repertoires in COVID-19. The method was immunoSEQ multiplex PCR; TCRdb's version includes in-frame clones alone and lacks a portion of them. The sample lists 200,000 to 300,000 clones, 85% to 90% seen once, with 3% to 4% in the top ten. This CDR3 has 17 amino acids. The germline CDR1 and CDR2 sequences are MGHRA and YSYEKL. Trimming took 0 bases from V and 4 from J, leaving 17 bases between them. The V gene is TRBV4-1, the J gene TRBJ2-3; D unclear. This TCR came from a woman aged 40 to 50 with acute or convalescent COVID-19. The sample taken for sequencing was peripheral blood. The DNA of the CDR3 is TGCGCCAGCAGCCAAGATACGCCCGATTTCTACGCAGATACGCAGTATTTT. Amino acids: CASSQDTPDFYADTQYF.